This T cell receptor (beta chain) was retrieved from a study of T cell responses to AZD1222 COVID-19 vaccine (dated by TCRdb to the early 2020s). Describing the broader study: A total of 230 to 250 trial participants underwent TCR sequencing, of whom approximately 200 had received two doses of AZD1222 and around 25 had received two doses of the MenACWY control vaccine. Enrollment into the trials was organized by age into subgroups of 18-55, 56-69 and 70-plus years, and those subgroups contained roughly 150, 30 and 60 TCR-sequenced participants, respectively.

The time point label, as the study defines it: about 28 days (+/-7) after the second vaccine dose. Because spike-specific TCR depth and breadth did not differ between the two schedules, AZD1222 recipients who got a second dose at roughly 4 weeks were pooled with those who got a second dose at roughly 12 weeks. The vaccinee samples were drawn from two UK trials, COV001 and COV002, one of which was a single-blind randomized controlled phase 2/3 trial testing AZD1222 (ChAdOx1 nCoV-19) in healthy adults. For TCRbeta chain sequencing, PBMC samples were collected from trial participants at day 0 and at day 28 after the second dose. Results and caveats for the whole study, not just this receptor: Most participants were white British and females outnumbered males, and the authors suggested that clonal diversity may have been underestimated. Conclusions about previously exposed vaccinees were limited because only a handful of AZD1222 recipients were SARS-CoV-2 seropositive at baseline. After two AZD1222 doses, spike-specific TCR breadth and depth were significantly higher than at day 0 and than in MenACWY recipients. In the small 56-69-year group, the increase in depth fell short of significance, most likely because of low power. Because no samples from the day 14 peak response were available, repertoires could be characterized only after the peak T cell response. Nearly half of unique spike-specific TCRs reportedly recognized epitopes outside regions mutated in the B.1.351 and B.1.1.7 variants. CD4 TCRs associated with the vaccine covered the entire spike protein, and the dominant responses were in regions 160-218 and 743-854.

The CDR3 regions of human TCRbeta chains were analyzed by immunosequencing. In the original analysis: TCRs in the repertoires were compared against a reference library of SARS-CoV-2-specific TCRs that had been generated with the MIRA antigen-specificity platform. Breadth was defined as the fraction of unique TCRs that were SARS-CoV-2-associated, and depth was defined as the fraction of total T cells that were SARS-CoV-2-associated. Using the MIRA data, every spike-specific TCR was mapped to the spike region that the TCR reacted to and assigned to either a CD4 or a CD8 class. Log10-transformed breadth and depth values were compared by one-way ANOVA with Sidak's multiple comparisons tests. TCRdb stores this immuneACCESS table with in-frame sequences only. Part of the clones is absent; in the studies checked, under half of the shortfall reflects unresolved V genes, and no reason is known for the rest. V, J and clone size are those of that table, while D and trimming were read from the DNA. The sample contains around 100,000 clones, 88% of them found a single time. Of the sample, approximately 6.5% falls within the top ten clones.

For this clone: The clone's antigen remains unknown. No per-base quality is available; no much larger clone lies one base away.

Cut back by 3 bases and 8 bases, the V and J ends lie 7 bases apart. The CDR3 measures 11 amino acids from cysteine to phenylalanine. The kept DNA is CDR3 alone, 33 bases in frame from the first base. The germline V gene gives CDR1 as MDHEN and CDR2 as SYDVKM. This clonotype was obtained from an adult who received the AZD1222 COVID-19 vaccine. The rearranged segments are TRBV28 and TRBJ1-2, with a tentative D gene TRBD1 over 5 matching bases. The sequenced sample was peripheral blood, obtained 28 days after the second AZD1222 dose. The DNA sequence reads TGTGCCAGCAGTTTCAGGGACGGCTACACCTTC. Its protein product is CASSFRDGYTF.